The entry that follows covers one TCR beta chain sequence. As yet, its antigen is unknown. Sequencing of cultured CD4+ T cell DNA used the Oncomine TCR Beta short-read assay. Cultured CD4+ T cells yielded the extracted genomic DNA. TCRdb reprocessed the PCR reads with MiXCR, giving one entry per CDR3 protein. There are fewer than 15,000 distinct CDR3 sequences in the sample; roughly 45% occur only once, and about 13% lies in the top ten. The sample is drawn from a study of vaccination and CD4 T cells after COVID-19. V gave up 8 bases and J gave up 4 bases; unmatched junction bases: 12. Germline CDR1 is WNHNN and CDR2 is SYGVQD (reference sequence). This CDR3 has 15 residues. Treatment described: roughly 11-day PBMC culture with coronavirus spike peptide pools or control peptides (ViraFEST assay).

The chain links TRBV10-1 to TRBJ2-5; 8 nucleotides match TRBD2. The TCR originated in a human donor who had recovered from COVID-19. The sequenced sample consisted of CD4+ T cells from blood, cultured in vitro. The DNA for the CDR3 is TGCGCCAGCTCTCAGAGAGCGGGAGCTCGAGAGACCCAGTACTTC. Protein: CASSQRAGARETQYF.